The 28 T cell receptor beta chains listed next were all sequenced from one sample in a study of T cells in Graves' hyperthyroidism and ophthalmopathy. Authors of the study amplified TCR beta CDR3 regions from RNA transcripts. A set of HTBI primers served as the primers for a first-round RT-PCR of the TCR CDR3. TCRdb used MiXCR to reprocess the multiplex PCR reads, holding one entry per CDR3 protein. The sample records roughly 500,000 distinct CDR3 sequences, 40% to 50% being singletons. The specimen sequenced was peripheral blood or thyroid tissue (not recorded which). These TCRs come from an adult woman with Graves' disease, either hyperthyroidism or ophthalmopathy (not recorded which).

The chain couples TRBV27 to TRBJ1-5; no clear D gene. This CDR3 region has 13 residues. Germline CDR1 MNHEY, CDR2 SMNVEV (reference sequence). Between the trimmed V and J ends, which lost 3 bases and 5 bases, there was a span of 8 bases. The DNA of the CDR3 is TGTGCCAGCAGTTTCCCCCTTGATCAGCCCCAGCATTTT. Protein sequence: CASSFPLDQPQHF.

The sample holds many counts of this clonotype. V and J are TRBV7-9 and TRBJ2-2, with D uncertain. The V end was cut by 11 bases, the J end by 4 bases, with 14 bases between. In germline, CDR1 is SEHNR, CDR2 FQNEAQ (reference sequence). This CDR3 has 13 amino acids. The CDR3 DNA sequence: TGTGCCCTGGACGACCTCATCACCGGGGAGCTGTTTTTT. It codes for CALDDLITGELFF.

This clonotype was found once. The chain recombines TRBV10-3 with TRBJ2-7; 10 bases are a match to TRBD1. The germline gives CDR1 ENHRY, CDR2 SYGVKD. This CDR3 comprises 17 residues. After removal of 5 bases from V and 3 bases from J, the junction contained 13 bases not matched to a gene. CDR3 in DNA: TGTGCCATCAGTACACGGGACAGGGGTCCCAGTAACTACGAGCAGTACTTC. Protein product: CAISTRDRGPSNYEQYF.

The chain employs TRBV5-8 and TRBJ2-5; 8 positions agree with TRBD1. CDR3 length: 15 residues. V lost 4 bases and J lost 5; bases outside the gene matches: 10. Germline V gene lookup returns CDR1 SGHTS and CDR2 YDEGEE. The CDR3 coding sequence is TGTGCCAGCAGCCAACATGAGGACAGGGTGGAGACCCAGTACTTC. It is translated as CASSQHEDRVETQYF.

A word on this clonotype: A much bigger clone sits one base away, suggesting this may be a read error. The chain employs TRBV7-9 and TRBJ2-7; 8 bases fit TRBD2. CDR3 length: 13 residues. J was trimmed by 9 bases and V by 6 bases; bases with no gene match: 10. The germline gives CDR1 SEHNR, CDR2 FQNEAQ (reference sequence). CDR3 residues: CASSYPGGSSQYF. The CDR3 DNA reads as TGTGCCAGCAGTTACCCGGGAGGGTCGTCGCAGTACTTC.

The CDR3 region is CSAGQIQETQYF. The DNA for the CDR3 is TGCAGCGCTGGACAGATCCAAGAGACCCAGTACTTC. The gene calls are TRBV29-1 and TRBJ2-5; D is perhaps TRBD1 (6 bases). CDR1 SQVTM and CDR2 ANQGSEA come from the germline V gene. V lost 7 bases and J lost 1, with 10 bases in between. This CDR3 contains 12 residues.

This clonotype was seen ten or more times. This rearrangement joins TRBV10-2 to TRBJ1-4; 12 bases are shared with TRBD1. J gave up 8 bases and V 8 bases, and 6 bases lay outside the gene matches. The CDR3 contains 14 residues. Germline V gene sequence: CDR1 WSHSY, CDR2 SAAADI. DNA for the CDR3: TGCGCCAGCGGGGGGACAGGGGGCAGGGAAAAACTGTTTTTT. This gives the protein CASGGTGGREKLFF.

The V and J genes are TRBV29-1 and TRBJ1-4; D is perhaps TRBD1 (5 bases). The ends were cut back, 3 bases at V and 6 bases at J, with 11 bases in the middle. The CDR3 is 13 amino acids. Germline V lookup: CDR1 SQVTM, CDR2 ANQGSEA. CDR3 loop: CSVEDTMDEKLFF. The CDR3 DNA sequence: TGCAGCGTTGAGGACACTATGGATGAAAAACTGTTTTTT.

This chain uses TRBV7-8 with TRBJ1-2; tentative D call: TRBD1 (6 bases). Germline CDR1 reads SGHVS; CDR2 reads FQNEAQ. The CDR3 extends over 13 amino acids. V lost 3 bases and J lost 6, with 11 bases in between. The CDR3 coding sequence is TGTGCCAGCAGCTTGTCGGGGGCGAATGGCTACACCTTC. As protein: CASSLSGANGYTF.

A remark on this clonotype: A much larger clonotype is one base distant, so this may be a read error. The chain links TRBV3-1 to TRBJ1-1, with D uncertain. The CDR3 loop spans 15 amino acids. The germline V gene has CDR1 LGHDT and CDR2 YNNKEL (reference sequence). The CDR3 loop is CAISQDGTAGTEAFF. For the CDR3, the DNA is TGTGCCATCAGCCAAGACGGAACAGCGGGCACTGAAGCTTTCTTT.

Points on this clonotype: Since a much larger clone is just one base distant, this may be a read error. This chain joins TRBV29-1 and TRBJ2-7; D might be TRBD2 (7 bases). Germline CDR1 is SQVTM and CDR2 is ANQGSEA. CDR3 length: 14 amino acids. The CDR3 DNA sequence: TGCAGGGTTGAGGGGGGGGGGGGTCTCTACGAGCAGTACTTC. Translation gives CRVEGGGGLYEQYF.

CDR3 sequence reads: CASSSGVNEKLFF. The CDR3 DNA follows: TGTGCCAGCAGTTCAGGAGTTAATGAAAAACTGTTTTTT. The chain carries TRBV12-3 or TRBV12-4 and TRBJ1-4; D ambiguous. The V end was cut by 4 bases, the J end by 4 bases, with 7 bases between. CDR3 length equals 13 residues.

The chain employs TRBV12-3 or TRBV12-4 and TRBJ2-6; a weak D match, TRBD1 (5 bases). This CDR3 has 13 amino acids. V was pared by 6 bases and J by 4 bases, with 7 bases between. The DNA of the CDR3 is TGTGCCAGCAGAAGGACAGGGGCCAACGTCCTGACTTTC. This sequence encodes CASRRTGANVLTF.

The CDR3 protein is CASSLYRVAGANVLTF. CDR3 nucleotides: TGCGCCAGCAGCTTGTACAGGGTGGCAGGGGCCAACGTCCTGACTTTC. The chain joins TRBV5-1 to TRBJ2-6, with a tentative D call TRBD1 (6 bases). Between the trimmed V and J ends, which lost 1 base and 4 bases, there was a span of 12 bases. Looked up from germline, CDR1 is SGHRS and CDR2 is YFSETQ. The CDR3 length is 16 residues.

This clonotype was counted a single time. The genes are TRBV7-9 and TRBJ2-1; D unresolved. From germline, CDR1 is SEHNR and CDR2 FQNEAQ (reference sequence). The CDR3 length is 13 residues. The germline V and J ends were trimmed by 3 bases and 5 bases, with 8 bases remaining between them. The CDR3 bases are TGTGCCAGCAGCTTTCCTCGTAACAATGAGCAGTTCTTC. Protein product: CASSFPRNNEQFF.

Many counts were recorded for this clonotype. V and J are TRBV20-1 and TRBJ1-2; D is undetermined. The CDR3 runs to 13 residues. Deletions cut 0 bases from V and 8 bases from J, with 13 bases between. The germline V gene encodes CDR1 DFQATT and CDR2 SNEGSKA (reference sequence). The CDR3 sequence is CSARDVAVSGYTF. The DNA for the CDR3 is TGCAGTGCTAGAGATGTTGCCGTGTCCGGCTACACCTTC.

This clonotype was picked up many times. The CDR3 DNA reads as TGCAGTGCTATGGGACAGGGGAATTCACCCCTCCACTTT. Protein: CSAMGQGNSPLHF. The V and J genes are TRBV20-1 and TRBJ1-6; 10 bases are shared with TRBD1. The CDR3 sequence is 13 residues long. V lost 4 bases and J lost 7; bases outside the gene matches: 1. Germline V gene sequence: CDR1 DFQATT, CDR2 SNEGSKA (reference sequence).

Many counts were recorded for this clonotype. This rearrangement joins TRBV7-9 to TRBJ2-7, with 7 bases identical to TRBD2. V shed 5 bases, J shed 12 bases, and the junction held 22 bases outside the gene matches. Looked up from germline, CDR1 is SEHNR and CDR2 is FQNEAQ (reference sequence). CDR3 length equals 16 residues. The CDR3 spells CASSPIVRAGQSLRYF. The DNA of the CDR3 is TGTGCCAGCAGCCCCATAGTTCGAGCGGGGCAATCGCTGCGGTACTTC.

This clonotype has a count of ten or more. The chain's CDR3 is CASSSRTGGNTEAFF. CDR3 DNA: TGTGCCAGCAGCTCCCGGACAGGAGGGAACACTGAAGCTTTCTTT. The chain joins TRBV7-2 to TRBJ1-1, with 7 bases that match TRBD1. V lost 4 bases to trimming and J lost 1 base; unmatched junction nucleotides: 6. CDR1 is SGHTA and CDR2 is FQGNSA in the germline V gene. The CDR3 consists of 15 residues.

V is TRBV7-9 and J is TRBJ1-1; D uncertain. The length of the CDR3 is 11 residues. The germline V gene has CDR1 SEHNR and CDR2 FQNEAQ (reference sequence). The V end was cut by 5 bases, the J end by 11 bases, with 12 bases between. For the CDR3, the DNA is TGTGCCAGCAGCCTAGAATCCGCGGCTTTCTTT. It translates to CASSLESAAFF.

The V and J genes are TRBV5-1 and TRBJ1-2; D is uncertain. Germline values: CDR1 SGHRS, CDR2 YFSETQ. This CDR3 has 13 amino acids. Trimming took off 0 bases at V and 7 bases at J, with 10 bases between the two ends. CDR3 sequence (DNA): TGCGCCAGCAGCTTGGGAGGGTTCTCTGGCTACACCTTC. The encoded protein is CASSLGGFSGYTF.

Concerning this clonotype: A much larger clone differs by one base, so this may be a read error. The chain combines TRBV7-6 with TRBJ2-5, with D tentatively TRBD1 or TRBD2 (5 bases each). This CDR3 region has 14 residues. Germline CDR1 SGHVS, CDR2 FNYEAQ. In nucleotides, the CDR3 is TGCGCCAGCAGCTTGGACACTCCTACGGAGGCCCAGTACTTC. It specifies CASSLDTPTEAQYF.

This clonotype was seen only once. J is TRBJ2-7 and V is TRBV10-3; TRBD1 matches 7 bases. The CDR3 has 15 amino acids. V shed 6 bases, J shed 4 bases, and the junction held 12 bases outside the gene matches. The germline V gene has CDR1 ENHRY and CDR2 SYGVKD. The DNA of the CDR3 is TGTGCCATCAGACAGGGGCGTGGAGTGAATTACGAGCAGTACTTC. It is translated as CAIRQGRGVNYEQYF.

This clonotype occurred many times. The gene calls are TRBV20-1 and TRBJ1-1; TRBD1 is a possible D gene (6 bases). The CDR3 loop spans 14 amino acids. The V end lost 0 bases, the J end lost 4 bases, and 12 bases lay between the germline ends. Per germline, CDR1 DFQATT and CDR2 SNEGSKA (reference sequence). This CDR3 reads CSARDRQGSTEAFF. The CDR3 DNA is TGCAGTGCTAGAGATCGGCAGGGGAGCACTGAAGCTTTCTTT.

This clonotype was seen repeatedly, ten times or more. This chain links TRBV4-3 with TRBJ1-6, with 9 bases that match TRBD1. The V gene's germline CDR1 is LGHNA and CDR2 YSLEER. This CDR3 is 17 amino acids long. Trimming removed 0 bases from V and 9 bases from J; junction bases left unmatched: 9. CDR3 sequence (DNA): TGCGCCAGCAGCCAAGACATGCCGGGACAGGGCGCTTCACCCCTCCACTTT. It codes for CASSQDMPGQGASPLHF.

This clonotype was counted many times. The chain carries TRBV10-2 and TRBJ1-2; D is possibly TRBD1 (6 bases). The CDR3 extends over 13 amino acids. V was pared by 2 bases and J by 6 bases, with 10 bases between. From germline, CDR1 is WSHSY and CDR2 SAAADI. CDR3 amino acids: CASSETGYDGYTF. The CDR3 DNA reads as TGCGCCAGCAGTGAGACAGGGTACGATGGCTACACCTTC.

The sample holds many counts of this clonotype. This chain connects TRBV29-1 to TRBJ2-2; D is perhaps TRBD2 (6 bases). CDR3 size: 14 residues. V shed 6 bases and J shed 4 bases, with 15 bases lying between them. Germline V gene lookup returns CDR1 SQVTM and CDR2 ANQGSEA. CDR3 nucleotides: TGCAGCGTCGCTGCTAGGGGACTCACCGGGGAGCTGTTTTTT. The encoded protein is CSVAARGLTGELFF.

The V call is TRBV10-3, the J call TRBJ2-7; D is unclear. The CDR3 length is 15 residues. Trimming cost V 9 bases and J 2 bases, with 20 bases left between them. From germline, CDR1 is ENHRY and CDR2 SYGVKD. Here the CDR3 reads CAISRDQDRPYEQYF. Written as DNA, the CDR3 is TGTGCCATTAGCCGCGACCAAGACCGACCCTACGAGCAGTACTTC.